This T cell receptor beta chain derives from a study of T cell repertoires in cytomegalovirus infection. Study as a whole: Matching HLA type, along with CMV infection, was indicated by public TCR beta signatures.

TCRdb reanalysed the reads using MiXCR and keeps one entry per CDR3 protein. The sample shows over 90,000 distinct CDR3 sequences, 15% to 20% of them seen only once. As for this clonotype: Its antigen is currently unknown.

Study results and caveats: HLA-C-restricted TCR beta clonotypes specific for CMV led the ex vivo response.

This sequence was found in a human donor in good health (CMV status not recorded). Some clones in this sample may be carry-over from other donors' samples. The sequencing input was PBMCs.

The CDR3 region is CAITTGVDGYNEQFF. In DNA form, the CDR3 reads TGTGCCATCACCACAGGAGTTGACGGATACAATGAGCAGTTCTTC. The chain links TRBV10-3 to TRBJ2-1; the D gene is possibly TRBD1 (5 bases). Germline V gene data show CDR1 as ENHRY and CDR2 as SYGVKD. The CDR3 length is 15 residues. V shed 7 bases and J shed 4 bases, with 17 bases lying between them.